This T cell receptor beta chain stems from a study of T cells in Graves' hyperthyroidism and ophthalmopathy. Regarding the study as a whole: In blood, most of the thyroid clonotypes expanded above 0.001 were also present.

Trimming cost V 5 bases and J 7 bases; bases outside gene matches: 5. The germline CDR1 and CDR2 sequences are MDHEN and SYDVKM. The CDR3 extends over 13 amino acids. Regions amplified from RNA transcripts were the TCR beta CDR3 regions. Using the HTBI primer set, a first-round RT-PCR was run on the TCR CDR3. One entry per CDR3 protein, called by TCRdb with MiXCR from the multiplex PCR reads. This table holds about half a million distinct CDR3 sequences, about 22% found once. Regarding this clonotype: As yet, its antigen is unknown.

This chain links TRBV28 with TRBJ1-2; 9 bases map to TRBD1. Sequencing was done on a sample of blood. The receptor comes from an older woman with Graves' ophthalmopathy. The CDR3 here is CASSQHRGLGYTF. CDR3 sequence (DNA): TGTGCCAGCAGTCAACACAGGGGGCTTGGCTACACCTTC.